These 23 T cell receptor beta chains originate from one sample sequenced in a study of cytomegalovirus exposure and HLA in healthy donors (dated by TCRdb to the late 2010s). Library preparation employed the immunoSEQ multiplex PCR assay. The clones in this table, taken by TCRdb from immuneACCESS, are in-frame only. Not every clone is retained; where verified, under half of the shortfall comes from an unresolved V gene, and the cause of the rest is unknown. The sample has hundreds of thousands of clones on record, around four fifths of them singletons. The ten largest make up roughly 6% of the sample. Sequences were obtained from PBMCs. All receptors derive from a woman aged 18 to 35 in good health and CMV-seronegative.

The chain is built from TRBV9 and TRBJ1-1; D is uncertain. Germline V gives CDR1 SGDLS, CDR2 YYNGEE. The CDR3 spans 14 residues. Trimming stripped 0 bases from V and 5 bases from J, with 11 bases between. The CDR3 here is CASSVAREGTEAFF. CDR3 sequence (DNA): TGTGCCAGCAGCGTAGCTCGTGAGGGAACTGAAGCTTTCTTT. The variable domain in full, with the rest retrieved from reference TRBV9 and TRBJ1-1, is DSGVTQTPKHLITATGQRVTLRCSPRSGDLSVYWYQQSLDQGLQFLIQYYNGEERAKGNILERFSAQQFPDLHSELNLSSLELGDSALYFCASSVAREGTEAFFGQGTRLTVV.

This clone has only a few counts. The chain couples TRBV6-6 to TRBJ1-6; 8 bases are shared with TRBD1. V was pared by 5 bases and J by 10 bases, with 7 bases of the junction left unmatched. The CDR3 is 14 amino acids. The germline V gene has CDR1 MNHNY and CDR2 SVGAGI (reference sequence). DNA for the CDR3: TGTGCCAGCAGTCGATCAGGGGGCCTCTCACCCCTCCACTTT. Its protein product is CASSRSGGLSPLHF.

The chain carries TRBV11-2 and TRBJ2-5, with D tentatively TRBD1 or TRBD2 (6 bases each). V was clipped by 1 base and J by 5 bases, with 14 bases between them. The CDR3 loop spans 15 amino acids. Germline-derived CDR1 and CDR2 are SGHAT and FQNNGV. The CDR3 here is CASSLAEGVRETQYF. CDR3 DNA sequence: TGTGCCAGCAGCTTAGCGGAGGGGGTAAGGGAGACCCAGTACTTC.

The J gene is TRBJ1-5, the V gene TRBV10-3; TRBD1 matches 9 bases. The V gene's germline CDR1 is ENHRY and CDR2 SYGVKD. The J segment lost 6 bases and the V segment lost 6 bases, leaving 6 bases of the junction unmatched. The length of the CDR3 is 14 residues. CDR3 bases: TGTGCCATCAGCGATACAGGGGGCGCTCAGCCCCAGCATTTT. This sequence encodes CAISDTGGAQPQHF.

As concerns this clone: The same CDR3 can be traced to other DNA sequences in this sample. The rearrangement uses TRBV19 and TRBJ1-4, with unresolved D. The V and J ends lost 1 base and 8 bases respectively, with 5 bases between them. The CDR3 is 12 residues long. The germline CDR1 and CDR2 sequences are LNHDA and SQIVND (reference sequence). CDR3 protein: CASSIVREKLFF. DNA for the CDR3: TGTGCCAGTAGTATAGTAAGAGAAAAACTGTTTTTT.

The table lists this clone with a few counts. The CDR3, as DNA: TGTGCCAGCAGAGGGACGGGAAGCTCTGGAAACACCATATATTTT. Encoded protein: CASRGTGSSGNTIYF. The chain carries TRBV9 and TRBJ1-3; tentatively, D is TRBD1 (5 bases). Germline CDR1 reads SGDLS; CDR2 reads YYNGEE. The ends were cut back, 5 bases at V and 0 bases at J, with 12 bases in the middle. The CDR3 is made up of 15 amino acids. The variable domain in full, completed from reference TRBV9 and TRBJ1-3, reads DSGVTQTPKHLITATGQRVTLRCSPRSGDLSVYWYQQSLDQGLQFLIQYYNGEERAKGNILERFSAQQFPDLHSELNLSSLELGDSALYFCASRGTGSSGNTIYFGEGSWLTVV.

The chain carries TRBV7-2 and TRBJ1-1; D gene uncertain. The CDR3 runs 12 residues. Trimming stripped 4 bases from V and 10 bases from J, with 13 bases between. Looked up from germline, CDR1 is SGHTA and CDR2 is FQGNSA. CDR3 protein: CASSSNGFAAFF. The CDR3 DNA reads as TGTGCCAGCAGCTCTAACGGGTTTGCAGCTTTCTTT.

The chain employs TRBV7-9 and TRBJ1-2; D is undetermined. Between the trimmed V and J ends, which lost 10 bases and 6 bases, there was a span of 12 bases. The CDR3 runs 11 residues. Germline V gene lookup returns CDR1 SEHNR and CDR2 FQNEAQ (reference sequence). The CDR3 sequence: CAIWSADGYTF. The CDR3, as DNA: TGTGCCATCTGGTCAGCAGATGGCTACACCTTC.

This rearrangement joins TRBV2 to TRBJ2-3; 8 bases fit TRBD1. In germline, CDR1 is SNHLY, CDR2 FYNNEI. Losses at the gene ends were 10 bases for V and 7 bases for J; bases not matched to a gene: 10. The CDR3 is 13 residues long. The CDR3, as DNA: TGTGCCACCGGGGACGGACAGGGTAATACGCAGTATTTT. This gives the protein CATGDGQGNTQYF. Together with reference TRBV2 and TRBJ2-3, the CDR3 gives the full variable domain: EPEVTQTPSHQVTQMGQEVILRCVPISNHLYFYWYRQILGQKVEFLVSFYNNEISEKSEIFDDQFSVERPDGSNFTLKIRSTKLEDSAMYFCATGDGQGNTQYFGPGTRLTVL.

This clone was picked up a small number of times. The CDR3 protein is CSVDGTSGGITDTQYF. The CDR3 nucleotides read TGCAGCGTTGACGGGACTAGCGGGGGGATCACAGATACGCAGTATTTT. V is TRBV29-1 and J is TRBJ2-3; 15 bases fit TRBD2. Germline V gene data show CDR1 as SQVTM and CDR2 as ANQGSEA. J was trimmed by 2 bases and V by 3 bases; bases with no gene match: 3. The CDR3 is made up of 16 amino acids.

The V and J genes are TRBV7-2 and TRBJ1-2, with unresolved D. The CDR3 has 15 amino acids. The V gene's germline CDR1 is SGHTA and CDR2 FQGNSA. V dropped 1 base and J dropped 4 bases, with 13 bases sitting between them. DNA for the CDR3: TGTGCCAGCAGCTTAGTTGCCGGAACCCTCTATGGCTACACCTTC. Its protein is CASSLVAGTLYGYTF.

This clone has a single count. The chain employs TRBV28 and TRBJ1-5, with D possibly TRBD1 on 5 matching bases. The germline CDR1 and CDR2 sequences are MDHEN and SYDVKM. The V end lost 6 bases, the J end lost 0 bases, and 12 bases lay between the germline ends. The CDR3 totals 15 residues. In DNA form, the CDR3 reads TGTGCCAGCAGAAAGGGGTTCTATAGCAATCAGCCCCAGCATTTT. Its protein is CASRKGFYSNQPQHF.

This clone has only one observation. The chain links TRBV11-2 to TRBJ2-2, with TRBD2 matching over 7 bases. The CDR3 sequence is 17 residues long. The germline CDR1 and CDR2 sequences are SGHAT and FQNNGV. V lost 5 bases, J lost 3 bases, and 12 bases stayed unmatched. For the CDR3, the DNA is TGTGCCAGCAGCCTCTCCGCCCTAGCGGTACACACCGGGGAGCTGTTTTTT. It yields the protein CASSLSALAVHTGELFF.

A single count supports this clone. The gene calls are TRBV5-1 and TRBJ1-1; no clear D. V shed 0 bases and J shed 2 bases, with 8 bases lying between them. This CDR3 has 14 amino acids. Germline-derived CDR1 and CDR2 are SGHRS and YFSETQ. The CDR3 DNA reads TGCGCCAGCAGCTTGGGGCAGGCAAACACTGAAGCTTTCTTT. It is translated as CASSLGQANTEAFF.

The chain has TRBV6-1 and TRBJ1-5, with TRBD1 matching 10 bases. The J segment lost 7 bases and the V segment lost 2 bases, leaving 8 bases of the junction unmatched. The CDR3 is made up of 16 amino acids. Germline V gives CDR1 MNHNS, CDR2 SASEGT. CDR3 in amino acids: CASSEWTGGKRQPQHF. The CDR3 coding sequence is TGTGCCAGCAGTGAATGGACAGGGGGGAAACGGCAGCCCCAGCATTTT.

The chain couples TRBV7-9 to TRBJ2-7; D possibly uses TRBD1 or TRBD2 (5 bases each). This CDR3 comprises 14 residues. The germline CDR1 and CDR2 sequences are SEHNR and FQNEAQ (reference sequence). V dropped 5 bases and J dropped 0 bases, with 11 bases sitting between them. The CDR3 sequence: CASSKGDGSYEQYF. CDR3 nucleotide sequence: TGTGCCAGCAGCAAAGGGGACGGCTCCTACGAGCAGTACTTC.

The CDR3 here is CASSLELGGETQYF. The CDR3 DNA reads as TGCGCCAGCAGCTTGGAACTTGGCGGGGAGACCCAGTACTTC. V and J are TRBV5-1 and TRBJ2-5; D perhaps matches TRBD2 (5 bases). CDR3 length equals 14 residues. Trimming cost V 0 bases and J 5 bases, with 11 bases left between them. Germline V CDR1 and CDR2: SGHRS, YFSETQ. Full variable domain (missing parts from reference TRBV5-1 and TRBJ2-5): KAGVTQTPRYLIKTRGQQVTLSCSPISGHRSVSWYQQTPGQGLQFLFEYFSETQRNKGNFPGRFSGRQFSNSRSEMNVSTLELGDSALYLCASSLELGGETQYFGPGTRLLVL.

V and J are TRBV4-2 and TRBJ2-3, with TRBD2 matching over 10 bases. Germline V gene sequence: CDR1 LGHNA, CDR2 YNFKEQ. The V segment lost 5 bases and the J segment 1 base; nucleotides outside the gene matches: 3. This CDR3 is 15 amino acids long. The CDR3 DNA reads as TGTGCCAGCAGCGTGGGGACTAGCGGCACAGATACGCAGTATTTT. As protein: CASSVGTSGTDTQYF.

This chain uses TRBV30 with TRBJ2-7, with D perhaps matching TRBD2 (6 bases). Germline CDR1 and CDR2: GTSNPN and SVGIG (reference sequence). V lost 5 bases and J 5 bases, leaving 10 bases between the germline ends. The CDR3 has 11 amino acids. The CDR3 here is CAWGGMNEQYF. The CDR3 DNA sequence: TGTGCCTGGGGAGGGATGAACGAGCAGTACTTC.

The chain couples TRBV11-2 to TRBJ1-5; no reliable D call. The germline V gene has CDR1 SGHAT and CDR2 FQNNGV. Trimming removed 0 bases from V and 0 bases from J, with 6 bases in between. CDR3 length: 15 amino acids. Here the CDR3 DNA reads TGTGCCAGCAGCTTAGAGGCCAATAGCAATCAGCCCCAGCATTTT. Encoded protein: CASSLEANSNQPQHF.

The CDR3 nucleotides read TGCGCCAGCAGCTTGACAGGGTCTAGCACAGATACGCAGTATTTT. Translated, it gives CASSLTGSSTDTQYF. This chain joins TRBV5-1 and TRBJ2-3, with D tentatively TRBD1 (6 bases). Trimming stripped 1 base from V and 0 bases from J, with 9 bases between. The CDR3 runs to 15 residues. Per the germline V gene, CDR1 is SGHRS and CDR2 is YFSETQ.

The genes are TRBV29-1 and TRBJ1-1, with D possibly being TRBD1 (5 bases). Trimming cost V 6 bases and J 3 bases, with 14 bases left between them. The CDR3 is 13 amino acids. Germline V gene sequence: CDR1 SQVTM, CDR2 ANQGSEA. CDR3 sequence reads: CSVPGWGHTEAFF. The CDR3 DNA sequence: TGCAGCGTACCCGGTTGGGGCCACACTGAAGCTTTCTTT. Filled out from reference TRBV29-1 and TRBJ1-1, the complete variable domain reads SAVISQKPSRDICQRGTSLTIQCQVDSQVTMMFWYRQQPGQSLTLIATANQGSEATYESGFVIDKFPISRPNLTFSTLTVSNMSPEDSSIYLCSVPGWGHTEAFFGQGTRLTVV.

The rearrangement uses TRBV7-9 and TRBJ2-2; a weak D match, TRBD1 (5 bases). Trimming removed 9 bases from V and 5 bases from J, with 7 bases in between. CDR1 SEHNR and CDR2 FQNEAQ come from the germline V gene (reference sequence). This CDR3 region has 11 residues. CDR3 DNA sequence: TGTGCCAGTCACAGGACCGGGGAGCTGTTTTTT. This encodes CASHRTGELFF.